Given below is one T cell receptor beta chain in context. Its antigen remains unidentified. No quality values exist for individual bases; no much larger clone is one base distant. The CDR3, from cysteine to phenylalanine, totals 12 residues. The DNA shown is the 36-base CDR3, in frame from base 1. Trimming at the junction amounts to 6 bases on V and 5 bases on J, and the germline ends lie 8 bases apart. For CDR1 and CDR2, the germline V gene lists SGHTA and FQGNSA. The roughly 39 donors, aged about 6 to 95 years, were systemically healthy Caucasian individuals from Russia. Roughly 9 milliliters of peripheral blood were drawn from each donor into EDTA-treated Vacutainer tubes. Ficoll-Paque density-gradient centrifugation was used to isolate PBMCs, with at least 6.5 million per sample. Trizol reagent was used to extract total RNA from PBMCs, with at least 6 micrograms per sample. The percentages of naive CD45RAhigh/CD27high T cells were determined by flow cytometry on a PBMC aliquot from every donor.

The source of the sample is a study of blood T cells in healthy people across ages (dated by TCRdb to the mid-2010s). About the investigation overall: Template switching captured roughly one uniquely barcoded TCR beta cDNA molecule per two T cells in model experiments. Age-related changes in TCR beta repertoire diversity were measured in the study by deep sequencing normalized with unique cDNA molecular identifiers. To avoid experimental bias, donors of different ages were randomly spread across the sequencing lanes. The donors were divided into four age groups: young (average about 15 years), middle-aged (roughly 42), aged (approximately 62) and long-lived (about 90). For two donors (one aged 18 to 29 and one aged 80 or older), the study analyzed two additional independent replicas of 1 million unique cDNA reads from the same blood draw.

Library preparation was by 5' RACE. TCRdb lists the instrument as Illumina HiSeq 2500. A second roughly 6 to 12 cycle PCR used a sample-barcoded 5' primer and a J-beta primer mix. Each TCR beta cDNA molecule received a unique molecular identifier from a template-switch 5' adaptor carrying 12 random nucleotides. Each sample yielded at least 2.5 million CDR3-containing paired-end reads. First-strand cDNA was synthesized from all RNA with the Mint cDNA synthesis kit, primed by a TRBC-specific oligonucleotide. After uracil-DNA glycosylase treatment, a first 18-cycle PCR used universal primers M1SS and BC2_uni_R on all cDNA. In the source study's methods: For normalization, 1 million high-quality reads, each with a distinct molecular identifier, were randomly selected from each sample. Reads sharing molecular identifiers were discarded rather than binned into consensus sequences. MiTCR, run with a Q25 quality threshold and the strictest error-elimination algorithm, handled CDR3 identification, clonotype clustering and error correction. A nonparametric unseen species model using Euler transformation provided a lower-bound estimate of total TCR beta diversity. TCRdb reran the public reads through fastp at Q25 and MiXCR, keeping productive beta chains. Duplicate CDR3 protein sequences are folded into a single record with the most common DNA and genes. The V and J calls were determined by TCRdb, not by the authors. The sample table holds 1.5 million to 2 million distinct CDR3 sequences, of which 49% were seen once. The ten largest clones capture over 2% of the sample.

The full study reports these points: Compared with the aged group, more naive CD4+ T cells, fewer expanded clones and increased TCR diversity were shown by the long-lived group, suggesting age selection. Observed TCR beta diversity correlated strongly with the percentage of naive T cells measured by flow cytometry. As age increased, observed TCR beta diversity per million T cells dropped in a roughly linear way, and a significant reduction was already evident by age roughly 36. Bulk unsorted PBMC profiling prevented conclusive comparison of naive and antigen-experienced compartments. Estimates of total diversity based on one million sequenced T cells were considered lower bounds and underestimates. Donor CMV infection status was unknown, potentially confounding age-related changes in expanded clonotypes.

Rearrangement joined TRBV7-2 to TRBJ1-3; the D gene is not confidently resolved. Sequenced input: blood. The clonotype comes from a woman aged 40 to 50 in good health. The bases read TGTGCCAGCAGTCGCCAAAGAAACACCATATATTTT. Its amino acids are CASSRQRNTIYF. Where the CDR3 stops, the reference TRBV7-2 and TRBJ1-3 genes take over; the full variable domain is GAGVSQSPSNKVTEKGKDVELRCDPISGHTALYWYRQSLGQGLEFLIYFQGNSAPDKSGLPSDRFSAERTGGSVSTLTIQRTQQEDSAVYLCASSRQRNTIYFGEGSWLTVV.